This T cell receptor (beta chain) was recorded in a study of blood T cell repertoires in COVID-19 (TCRdb year 2020). The study in broad terms: The collaborator samples originated in the United States, Italy and Spain and spanned the acute and convalescent phases of COVID-19. The prospective study material was composed of cDNA or gDNA derived from T cells, B-cell-depleted T cells, or PBMCs. The sample metadata nearly always contained a de-identified subject ID, COVID-19 status, age in years and sex. Samples came from the ongoing ImmuneRACE study (first 160 participants) plus 1,254 subjects from 6 global collaborators. HLA class I and class II types, where available, came from metadata supplied by the sample provider rather than from assay-based typing. The dataset comprised deeply sampled blood TCRbeta repertoires from subjects exposed to, actively infected with, or recovered from COVID-19. The repertoires were released in a freely available public database intended as a resource for research on the immune response to SARS-CoV-2.

Collaborating institutions collected whole blood in K2EDTA tubes following their own protocols. For TCRbeta analysis, collaborator samples were shipped as frozen whole blood, as isolated PBMCs, or as DNA extracted from either sample type. As regards this clone: Its antigen specificity is not known. One base away there is no much larger clone; base qualities are not given.

CDR1 and CDR2 were assigned from the germline V gene as SGHRS and YFSETQ. The CDR3, cysteine through phenylalanine, is 19 amino acids long. The sequence is cut down to CDR3 DNA, 57 bases in frame from base 1. Deletion took 2 bases off V and 4 bases off J, with a span of 25 bases between the germline ends. What the authors observed across the whole study: The amount of clinical and demographic metadata varied by source and participant and was provided uncurated.

The immunoSEQ Assay, a bias-controlled multiplex PCR, was used to amplify TCRbeta CDR3 regions from genomic DNA. The paper's processing steps were these. Nucleated cell counts per sample were estimated from amplification of reference gene primers within the assay. To quantify the absolute abundance of each unique TCRbeta CDR3 rearrangement, sequence reads were collapsed and filtered. For each sample, productive Simpson clonality was calculated as the square root of Simpson's diversity index over productive rearrangements. The immuneACCESS repertoire file appears here via TCRdb, limited to in-frame rearrangements. These files lack a portion of the clones; in checked studies, under half of the deficit traces to unresolved V genes, and the cause of the others is not known. From that table come the V and J calls and clone size; the DNA was used to work out D and trimming. This sample gives 6,000 to 6,500 clones in total; approximately 89% of them show up just once. Of the sample, 48% falls within the top ten clones.

This sequence uses TRBV5-1 and TRBJ2-1; the D region possibly corresponds to TRBD1 (6 bases align). The source is a human donor in a cohort sampled during active COVID-19. Sequencing was done on a sample of peripheral blood. The encoded CDR3 is CASSFLPGRTGIDYNEQFF. The DNA reads TGCGCCAGCAGCTTCTTGCCGGGCCGAACAGGGATAGATTACAATGAGCAGTTCTTC.